This TCR beta chain was captured by sequencing in a study of blood T cell repertoires in COVID-19. Study information: Specimens from acute and convalescent COVID-19 originated in the United States, Italy and Spain.

The CDR3 sequence is 15 residues long. The trim removed 4 bases at V and 4 bases at J, leaving 8 bases unmatched. Germline V gene data show CDR1 as SQVTM and CDR2 as ANQGSEA. In the original analysis: By means of reference gene primer amplification, nucleated cell counts were estimated. Only in-frame clones appear in the TCRdb table, and some are missing; sequencing was by immunoSEQ multiplex PCR. Clone size and the V and J calls come from that table; the DNA yielded D and trimming. Seen here are 650,000 to 800,000 clones, about 87% observed once, and the top ten hold roughly 0.25%. Material: peripheral blood. The gene calls are TRBV29-1 and TRBJ2-1, with TRBD1 matching 9 bases. This sequence originates from a woman between 18 and 29 years old with acute or convalescent COVID-19. CDR3 protein: CSVARGTGIYNEQFF. In DNA form, the CDR3 reads TGCAGCGTTGCCCGTGGGACAGGGATTTACAATGAGCAGTTCTTC.